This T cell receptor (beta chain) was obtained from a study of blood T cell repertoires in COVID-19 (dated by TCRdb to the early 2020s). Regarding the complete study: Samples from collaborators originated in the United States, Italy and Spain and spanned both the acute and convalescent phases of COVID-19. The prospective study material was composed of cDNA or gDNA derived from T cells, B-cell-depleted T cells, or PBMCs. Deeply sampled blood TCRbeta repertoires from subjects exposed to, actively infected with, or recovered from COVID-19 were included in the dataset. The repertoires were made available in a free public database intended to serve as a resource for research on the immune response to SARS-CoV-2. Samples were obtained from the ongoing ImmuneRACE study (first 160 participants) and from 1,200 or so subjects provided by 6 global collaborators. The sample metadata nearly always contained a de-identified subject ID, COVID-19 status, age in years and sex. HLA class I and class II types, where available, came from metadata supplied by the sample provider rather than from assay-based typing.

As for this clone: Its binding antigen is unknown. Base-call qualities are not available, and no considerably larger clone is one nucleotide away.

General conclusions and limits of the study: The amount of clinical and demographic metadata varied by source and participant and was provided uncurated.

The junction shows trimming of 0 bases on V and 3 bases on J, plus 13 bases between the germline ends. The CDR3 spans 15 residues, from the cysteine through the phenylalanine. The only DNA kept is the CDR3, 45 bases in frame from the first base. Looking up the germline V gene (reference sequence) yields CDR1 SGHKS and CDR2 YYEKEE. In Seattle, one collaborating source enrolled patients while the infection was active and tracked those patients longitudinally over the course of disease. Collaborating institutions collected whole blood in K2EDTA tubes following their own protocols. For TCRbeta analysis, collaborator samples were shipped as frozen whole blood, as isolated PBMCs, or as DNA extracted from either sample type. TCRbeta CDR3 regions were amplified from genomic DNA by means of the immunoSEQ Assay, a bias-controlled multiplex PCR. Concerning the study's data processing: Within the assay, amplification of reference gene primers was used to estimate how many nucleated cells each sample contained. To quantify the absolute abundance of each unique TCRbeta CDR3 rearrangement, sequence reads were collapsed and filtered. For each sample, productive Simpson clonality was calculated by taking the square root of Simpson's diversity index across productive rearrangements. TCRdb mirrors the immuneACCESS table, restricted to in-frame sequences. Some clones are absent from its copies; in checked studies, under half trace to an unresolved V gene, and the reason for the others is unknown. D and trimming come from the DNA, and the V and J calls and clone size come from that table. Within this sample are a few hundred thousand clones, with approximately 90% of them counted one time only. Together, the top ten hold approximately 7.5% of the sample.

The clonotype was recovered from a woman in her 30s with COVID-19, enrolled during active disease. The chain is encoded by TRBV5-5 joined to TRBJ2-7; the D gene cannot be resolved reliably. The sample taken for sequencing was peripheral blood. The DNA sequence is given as TGTGCCAGCAGCTTGGAATGGGCAGGTTACTACGAGCAGTACTTC. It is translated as CASSLEWAGYYEQYF.